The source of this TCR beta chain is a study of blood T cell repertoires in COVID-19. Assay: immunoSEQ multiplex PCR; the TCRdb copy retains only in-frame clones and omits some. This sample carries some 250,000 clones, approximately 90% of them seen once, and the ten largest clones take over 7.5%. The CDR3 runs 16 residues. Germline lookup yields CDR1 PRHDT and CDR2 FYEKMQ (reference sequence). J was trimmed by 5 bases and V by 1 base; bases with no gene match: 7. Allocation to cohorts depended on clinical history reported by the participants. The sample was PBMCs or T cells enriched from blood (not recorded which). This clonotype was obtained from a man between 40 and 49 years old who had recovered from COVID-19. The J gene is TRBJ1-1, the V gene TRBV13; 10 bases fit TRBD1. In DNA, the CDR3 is TGTGCCAGCAGCTTAGTGGGCCGGGGACAGGGGACTGAAGCTTTCTTT. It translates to CASSLVGRGQGTEAFF.